These T cell receptor beta chains were read from a single sample in a study of shared clonotypes between healthy human individuals. TCRdb's table, derived via immunoSEQ multiplex PCR, lists solely in-frame clones and lacks some. Of nearly 1 million clones in the sample, roughly 72% were seen once. Sequenced: memory CD4+ T cells sorted from blood. The receptors here all came from a man between 18 and 29 years old in good health. The CDR3 runs from the conserved cysteine through the conserved F or W. A D gene is named only where the DNA matches it firmly. The size of a clone is reported for some rows only, either as once, few or many, or as a class for expanded clones.

V	J	size	D	DNA	CDR3
TRBV18	TRBJ2-1	few	TRBD1	TGTGCCAGCTCACCTGACAGGGCCTTCTACAATGAGCAGTTCTTC	CASSPDRAFYNEQFF
TRBV27	TRBJ2-7	few	TRBD2	TGTGCCAGCAGTTCCGCCACTAGCGGGAGGACCTACGAGCAGTACTTC	CASSSATSGRTYEQYF
TRBV6-1	TRBJ1-1	.	.	TGTGCCAGCGTAGGGCTGGGGTACACTGAAGCTTTCTTT	CASVGLGYTEAFF
TRBV7-9	TRBJ1-5	.	.	TGTGCCAGCAGCTTACGAGAAGGCAATCAGCCCCAGCATTTT	CASSLREGNQPQHF
TRBV6-5	TRBJ2-7	.	.	TGTGCCAGCAGTTACAATCTCGGACGCGAGCAGTACTTC	CASSYNLGREQYF
TRBV7-2	TRBJ1-2	.	.	TGTGCCAGCAGCTTAGCGGCAGGGCTGAACTATGGCTACACCTTC	CASSLAAGLNYGYTF
TRBV6-1	TRBJ2-2	few	TRBD2	TGTGCCAGCAGTGAAGACGGGAGGATCACCGGGGAGCTGTTTTTT	CASSEDGRITGELFF
TRBV5-1	TRBJ1-1	.	.	TGCGCCAGCAGCTTGGGGTCAGGCGGGAACACTGAAGCTTTCTTT	CASSLGSGGNTEAFF
TRBV11-2	TRBJ1-6	.	TRBD1	TGTGCCAGCAGCGACTCGGGACAGGGGGCTTGGCCACCCCTCCACTTT	CASSDSGQGAWPPLHF
TRBV6-5	TRBJ2-7	.	TRBD1	TGTGCCAGCAGTTATCAGGTGACAGGGAGTGGCTACGAGCAGTACTTC	CASSYQVTGSGYEQYF
TRBV5-4	TRBJ1-1	.	.	TGTGCCAGCAACGGGGATGATGACACTGAAGCTTTCTTT	CASNGDDDTEAFF
TRBV13	TRBJ1-1	.	.	TGTGCCAGCAGCCAAACTCGGCTAATGAACACTGAAGCTTTCTTT	CASSQTRLMNTEAFF
TRBV7-3	TRBJ2-1	.	TRBD2	TGTGCCAGCAGCTCCACTAGCGACCTGGGAAATGAGCAGTTCTTC	CASSSTSDLGNEQFF
TRBV5-1	TRBJ2-3	.	.	TGCGCCAGCCAAGAAGGGAGCACAGATACGCAGTATTTT	CASQEGSTDTQYF
TRBV5-4	TRBJ2-1	.	TRBD2	TGTGCCAGCAGCGAACCGGGACTAGCGACCTACAATGAGCAGTTCTTC	CASSEPGLATYNEQFF
TRBV27	TRBJ2-7	.	TRBD2	TGTGCCAGCAGTTTGGTTTACGTAGCGGGGGGGTCCTACGAGCAGTACTTC	CASSLVYVAGGSYEQYF
TRBV10-3	TRBJ1-3	.	TRBD1	TGTGCCATCAGTGACACAGGGGTACGAGGAAACACCATATATTTT	CAISDTGVRGNTIYF
TRBV29-1	TRBJ2-7	.	.	TGCAGCGTCGCTTCCTGGGGGGGGGCCCGTACCGAGCAGTACTTC	CSVASWGGARTEQYF
TRBV10-3	TRBJ2-7	.	.	TGTGCCATCAGCAATACCGGGACGTCTTCCGAGCAGTACTTC	CAISNTGTSSEQYF
TRBV5-6	TRBJ1-5	.	.	TGTGCCAGCTCATACAGCTATAGCAATCAGCCCCAGCATTTT	CASSYSYSNQPQHF
TRBV28	TRBJ1-6	.	.	TGTGCCAGCAGCCGCGGACAGTTTAGCTCCTATAATTCACCCCTCCACTTT	CASSRGQFSSYNSPLHF
TRBV7-9	TRBJ2-2	once	TRBD1	TGTGCCAGCACAGGGGGACCCTTAGGTACCGGGGAGCTGTTTTTT	CASTGGPLGTGELFF
TRBV4-2	TRBJ2-1	.	TRBD2	TGTGCCAGCAGCCCCCGGGGACTAGCTATAGGTGAGCAGTTCTTC	CASSPRGLAIGEQFF
TRBV28	TRBJ2-7	.	TRBD2	TGTGCCAGCAGTTTACTAGCGGGGGGGCGCGAGCAGTACTTC	CASSLLAGGREQYF
TRBV9	TRBJ1-6	.	.	TGTGCCAGCAGCGTAAACGTACAGGGAAATTCACCCCTCCACTTT	CASSVNVQGNSPLHF
TRBV29-1	TRBJ1-1	.	.	TGCAGCGTCGCTAGGGGGAACACTGAAGCTTTCTTT	CSVARGNTEAFF
TRBV6-1	TRBJ2-5	.	.	TGTGCCAGCAGTGTCAGCCAAGAGACCCAGTACTTC	CASSVSQETQYF
TRBV19	TRBJ2-3	.	TRBD1	TGTGCCAGTAGCTGGGTACAGGGGGCGGGCACAGATACGCAGTATTTT	CASSWVQGAGTDTQYF
TRBV5-1	TRBJ2-3	.	TRBD1	TGCGCCAGCAGCCGACAGGGGGCGGATACGCAGTATTTT	CASSRQGADTQYF
TRBV6-6	TRBJ1-5	.	TRBD1	TGTGCCAGCAGTAAACCGGGACAGGTAAATCAGCCCCAGCATTTT	CASSKPGQVNQPQHF
TRBV10-3	TRBJ1-5	.	TRBD1	TGTGCCATCAGTGAGCGACAGGGGATAGTCAATCAGCCCCAGCATTTT	CAISERQGIVNQPQHF
TRBV5-1	TRBJ1-6	.	.	TGCGCCAGCAGCTTGGTGGCGGATAATTCACCCCTCCACTTT	CASSLVADNSPLHF
TRBV6-6	TRBJ1-5	.	TRBD1	TGTGCCAGCAGCCCTGTGGGACAGGGGCCCAATCAGCCCCAGCATTTT	CASSPVGQGPNQPQHF
TRBV7-2	TRBJ2-7	.	.	TGTGCCAGCAGCACCAGACAGGCGTACGAGCAGTACTTC	CASSTRQAYEQYF
TRBV29-1	TRBJ1-4	.	TRBD1	TGCAGTGTGACATCGACAGGGTGGGGTTCGGGACTGTTTTTT	CSVTSTGWGSGLFF